A selection of T cell receptor beta chains follows, all from one sample in a study of cytomegalovirus exposure and HLA in healthy donors. Data came from immunoSEQ multiplex PCR; TCRdb stores just in-frame clones and leaves some out. This sample has more than 130,000 clones, with around 77% found just once. Sequenced material: PBMCs. The receptors shown here come from a woman in her forties or fifties in good health and CMV-seronegative. Both conserved end residues are part of each CDR3. A D gene is named only where the DNA matches it firmly. The size of a clone is reported for some rows only, either as once, few or many, or as a class for expanded clones.

TRBV7-7	13	TRBJ2-1	-	TRBD1	TGTGCTAGCAGCTTATCACAGGGGTATGAGCAGTTCTTC	CASSLSQGYEQFF
TRBV4-2	15	TRBJ2-1	-	-	TGTGCCAGCAGCCAAGGGTGGCCGAACTACAATGAGCAGTTCTTC	CASSQGWPNYNEQFF
TRBV5-6	14	TRBJ2-7	-	TRBD1	TGTGCCAGCTCGACCGGGACAGGGCTTGGGGAGCAGTACTTC	CASSTGTGLGEQYF
TRBV2	16	TRBJ1-6	few	-	TGTGCCAGCAGTGATCAGGCGAGCTCCTATAATTCACCCCTCCACTTT	CASSDQASSYNSPLHF
TRBV10-3	16	TRBJ2-1	-	TRBD2	TGTGCCATCAGTGACCCGACTAGCGGGGGTTACAATGAGCAGTTCTTC	CAISDPTSGGYNEQFF
TRBV2	16	TRBJ2-7	-	TRBD1	TGTGCCAGCAGAGGGGGTGACAGGGTCCCCTTCTACGAGCAGTACTTC	CASRGGDRVPFYEQYF
TRBV23-1	14	TRBJ2-1	few	-	TGCGCCAGCAGTCGTGGACTCCCTTTAGGTGAGCAGTTCTTC	CASSRGLPLGEQFF
TRBV4-3	13	TRBJ2-7	-	-	TGCGCCAGCAGCCAAGATGGCGGATACGAGCAGTACTTC	CASSQDGGYEQYF
TRBV5-1	15	TRBJ1-6	-	-	TGCGCCAGCAGCCCCTCGGTAGCGAATAATTCACCCCTCCACTTT	CASSPSVANNSPLHF
TRBV10-3	13	TRBJ2-3	-	-	TGTGCCATCAGCGGGGAACGCACAGATACGCAGTATTTT	CAISGERTDTQYF
TRBV30	14	TRBJ1-6	-	-	TGTGCCTGGAGTGTGGAGGGTCTCTGGTCACCCCTCCACTTT	CAWSVEGLWSPLHF
TRBV18	17	TRBJ2-6	few	TRBD1	TGTGCCAGCTCCGTGCAACAGGGGAACTCTGGGGCCAACGTCCTGACTTTC	CASSVQQGNSGANVLTF
TRBV18	13	TRBJ1-2	-	-	TGTGCCAGCTCACCAACTCGACAGGATGGCTACACCTTC	CASSPTRQDGYTF
TRBV5-6	17	TRBJ2-2	-	-	TGTGCCAGCAGCTTGGATTTGAACAGGGTTAACACCGGGGAGCTGTTTTTT	CASSLDLNRVNTGELFF
TRBV5-1	15	TRBJ1-2	few	-	TGCGCCAGCAGCTTGGGGAGCAGAACTTACTATGGCTACACCTTC	CASSLGSRTYYGYTF
TRBV7-8	15	TRBJ2-1	-	-	TGTGCCAGCAGCTTCATCATTGGGGCCAGGGGTGAGCAGTTCTTC	CASSFIIGARGEQFF
TRBV6-1	17	TRBJ2-3	-	-	TGTGCCAGCAGTGAAGTCATTCGGGGAATTAGCACAGATACGCAGTATTTT	CASSEVIRGISTDTQYF
TRBV30	15	TRBJ2-6	-	-	TGTGCCTGGAGTGTCATGCGATCGGGGGCCAACGTCCTGACTTTC	CAWSVMRSGANVLTF